These 13 T cell receptor beta chains share one sample of origin, sequenced in a study of control samples from healthy donors and cancer patients. Produced via immunoSEQ multiplex PCR; TCRdb's table is partial and in-frame only. The table records fewer than 110,000 clones, more than 85% of them present only once. The sample taken for sequencing was blood. The receptors derive from a man aged 25 to 45 in good health.

The chain links TRBV12-3 or TRBV12-4 to TRBJ1-1, with unresolved D. Trimming left V 7 bases short and J 3 bases short, with 12 bases between. The CDR3 is 13 residues long. The CDR3 is CASKVRGDTEAFF. The CDR3 DNA reads TGTGCCAGCAAGGTTCGGGGAGACACTGAAGCTTTCTTT.

Regarding this clone: One end of the junction varies from germline; a read error may be responsible. The V call is TRBV4-2, the J call TRBJ2-3; TRBD2 matches at 11 bases. This CDR3 contains 16 residues. Germline CDR1 and CDR2: LGHNA and YNFKEQ. The CDR3 DNA is TGTGCCAGCACCCAAGATCAACTAGCGGGGGCAGATACGCAGTATTTT. Translating gives CASTQDQLAGADTQYF.

The CDR3 DNA is TGTGCCTGGGATCCAGGGGGGGGCCGCTCCTACAATGAGCAGTTCTTC. It specifies CAWDPGGGRSYNEQFF. The V gene is TRBV30, the J gene TRBJ2-1; perhaps D is TRBD1 or TRBD2 (7 bases each). This CDR3 region has 16 residues. From germline, CDR1 is GTSNPN and CDR2 SVGIG (reference sequence). V lost 5 bases to trimming and J lost 0 bases, with 17 bases between them.

This clone was counted a few times. V gene TRBV7-8 combines with J gene TRBJ1-1, with D unclear. The CDR3 has 14 amino acids. Between the trimmed V and J ends, which lost 5 bases and 4 bases, there was a span of 14 bases. Germline V gene sequence: CDR1 SGHVS, CDR2 FQNEAQ. CDR3 loop: CASSGGRLGTEAFF. The CDR3 DNA sequence: TGTGCCAGCAGCGGAGGGCGGTTGGGCACTGAAGCTTTCTTT.

CDR3 coding DNA: TGTGCCAGCAGCTCCGGGACAGGGCCCCGAACGGGGCAGTACTTC. Its translation: CASSSGTGPRTGQYF. The rearrangement uses TRBV6-5 and TRBJ2-7; 9 bases map to TRBD1. J was trimmed by 9 bases and V by 6 bases; bases with no gene match: 15. The length of the CDR3 is 15 residues. The germline V gene has CDR1 MNHEY and CDR2 SVGAGI.

This chain links TRBV30 with TRBJ2-7, with 10 bases identical to TRBD1. The trim removed 1 base at V and 6 bases at J, leaving 3 bases unmatched. The length of the CDR3 is 13 residues. The V gene's germline CDR1 is GTSNPN and CDR2 SVGIG (reference sequence). CDR3 in DNA: TGTGCCTGGAGTGGACAGGGGGCGGGCGAGCAGTACTTC. Its translation: CAWSGQGAGEQYF.

The genes are TRBV18 and TRBJ1-3, with 7 bases matching TRBD1. After removal of 1 base from V and 0 bases from J, the junction contained 12 bases not matched to a gene. The CDR3 length is 19 residues. The germline CDR1 and CDR2 sequences are KGHSH and LQKENI. CDR3 DNA sequence: TGTGCCAGCTCACCACTTCCAGGGGGGACTATGTACTCTGGAAACACCATATATTTT. Protein sequence: CASSPLPGGTMYSGNTIYF.

The chain employs TRBV21-1 and TRBJ1-5. TRBV21-1 is a pseudogene. This CDR3 is built from 15 residues. CDR3 in DNA: TGTGCCAGCATGGGGTTGTCGGGGGGGTGTCAGCCCCAGCATTTT. Its translation is CASMGLSGGCQPQHF.

The CDR3 here is CASSTIRTLRGTDTQYF. In DNA form, the CDR3 reads TGCGCCAGCAGCACCATCAGGACCCTGCGTGGCACAGATACGCAGTATTTT. The rearrangement uses TRBV5-1 and TRBJ2-3; D is ambiguous. The CDR3 consists of 17 residues. The ends were cut back, 4 bases at V and 1 base at J, with 19 bases in the middle. Germline V lookup: CDR1 SGHRS, CDR2 YFSETQ. Full variable domain (rest looked up from reference TRBV5-1 and TRBJ2-3): KAGVTQTPRYLIKTRGQQVTLSCSPISGHRSVSWYQQTPGQGLQFLFEYFSETQRNKGNFPGRFSGRQFSNSRSEMNVSTLELGDSALYLCASSTIRTLRGTDTQYFGPGTRLTVL.

V is TRBV11-2 and J is TRBJ2-1, with 7 bases matching TRBD2. Trimming took 5 bases from V and 7 from J; bases not matched to a gene: 8. CDR3 length: 14 residues. Germline CDR1 is SGHAT and CDR2 is FQNNGV. CDR3 region: CASSLAASLNEQFF. The CDR3 DNA follows: TGTGCCAGCAGCCTAGCGGCCTCCTTGAATGAGCAGTTCTTC.

V gene TRBV9 combines with J gene TRBJ1-1; the D is unclear. This CDR3 is built from 10 residues. V was cut by 3 bases and J by 14 bases, with 11 bases left in between. Germline V gene data show CDR1 as SGDLS and CDR2 as YYNGEE. In nucleotides, the CDR3 is TGTGCCAGCAGCGGCCCGGGAATCTTCTTT. Encoded protein: CASSGPGIFF.

The rearrangement links TRBV5-4 to TRBJ2-3, with 16 bases matching TRBD2. Looked up from germline, CDR1 is SGHNT and CDR2 is YYREEE (reference sequence). With V trimmed by 3 bases and J by 6 bases, 4 bases remained unmatched. There are 16 residues in the CDR3. The CDR3 loop reads CASSSGLAGGQDTQYF. The CDR3 bases are TGTGCCAGCAGCTCGGGACTAGCGGGGGGGCAGGATACGCAGTATTTT.

J is TRBJ2-3 and V is TRBV10-3; no clear D gene. This CDR3 comprises 12 residues. Germline lookup yields CDR1 ENHRY and CDR2 SYGVKD. The V end lost 0 bases, the J end lost 6 bases, and 4 bases lay between the germline ends. CDR3 protein: CAISESKDTQYF. CDR3 sequence (DNA): TGTGCCATCAGTGAGTCGAAGGATACGCAGTATTTT.